Listed below are T cell receptor beta chains from one sample, sequenced in a study of T-cell reconstitution after alpha-beta-depleted transplantation in children. TCRdb itself ran the PCR reads through MiXCR, one entry per CDR3 protein. This sample has more than 85,000 distinct CDR3 sequences, with 7% to 8% found just once. Specimen: PBMCs, collected before TCRalphabeta/CD19-depleted stem cell transplant. The origin of the receptors is a boy under 10 years old with acute lymphoblastic leukemia, due to receive a stem cell transplant. The CDR3 runs from the conserved cysteine through the conserved F or W.

v_call	j_call	cdr3_aa
TRBV13	TRBJ1-6	CASSTRSSYNSPLHF
TRBV2	TRBJ2-7	CASSEVGIGQALDEQYF
TRBV3-1	TRBJ2-1	CATSKETSGGARNEQFF
TRBV19	TRBJ1-5	CASSLMGQGNQPQHF
TRBV18	TRBJ2-4	CASSPAGLLAKNIQYF
TRBV12-3/TRBV12-4	TRBJ1-1	CASTSLEGGAFF
TRBV20-1	TRBJ2-5	CSAKVRQTIQETQYF
TRBV5-5	TRBJ1-6	CASSSGQGNSPLHF
TRBV6-4	TRBJ2-1	CASSDSQQGGHEQFF
TRBV7-3	TRBJ2-3	CASSPTTTTDTQYF
TRBV5-6	TRBJ1-2	CASSPPGNYGYTF
TRBV18	TRBJ2-5	CASSPTGSLGETQYF
TRBV7-2	TRBJ2-2	CASSLGPQGLGTGELFF
TRBV6-1	TRBJ2-3	CASSGTSGAVDTQYF
TRBV6-2/TRBV6-3	TRBJ1-2	CASSSRRDRVLVNYGYTF
TRBV5-1	TRBJ2-1	CASSHRDNSYEQFF
TRBV5-1	TRBJ1-1	CASSWGVTPGQTTEAFF
TRBV13	TRBJ2-5	CASSRGQGQETQYF
TRBV6-5	TRBJ2-1	CASSNIRDYNEQFF
TRBV18	TRBJ2-3	CASSPDLSTDTQYF
TRBV12-3/TRBV12-4	TRBJ2-3	CASSFGGPQYF
TRBV5-1	TRBJ2-6	CASSLTTSGANVLTF
TRBV16	TRBJ2-1	CASSQQGFDEQFF
TRBV28	TRBJ2-7	CASRPSGGAGREQYF
TRBV6-2/TRBV6-3	TRBJ2-7	CASTNGLAGSYEQYF
TRBV7-2	TRBJ2-1	CASSSPRDQYNEQFF
TRBV12-3/TRBV12-4	TRBJ2-1	CASRFTSGAYNEQFF
TRBV25-1	TRBJ2-1	CASTFSGTSSKEQFF
TRBV7-8	TRBJ2-7	CASSPSGTTSYEQYF
TRBV21-1	TRBJ2-7	CASSAPTGTFEQYF
TRBV12-3/TRBV12-4	TRBJ2-7	CASSLTGYEQYF
TRBV6-1	TRBJ2-5	CASSELAETQYF
TRBV5-1	TRBJ1-4	CASQGAFSEKLFF
TRBV9	TRBJ1-5	CASSPEGGSNQPQHF
TRBV10-3	TRBJ2-1	CAITWTSGGRGNEQFF
TRBV5-6	TRBJ2-7	CASSLGQGRMLYEQYF
TRBV6-1	TRBJ2-7	CASSEVAESSYEQYF
TRBV19	TRBJ1-5	CASNSGTGWGQPQHF
TRBV5-6	TRBJ1-2	CASSLEGDARGYTF
TRBV25-1	TRBJ2-1	CASSPGQTKYNEQFF
TRBV20-1	TRBJ1-6	CSARHRDNNSPLHF
TRBV20-1	TRBJ1-5	CSAREGYSNQPQHF
TRBV25-1	TRBJ1-6	CASSGYRGRDSPLHF
TRBV12-3/TRBV12-4	TRBJ1-1	CASRLVPNTEAFF
TRBV5-1	TRBJ2-1	CASIWDPASYNEQFF
TRBV6-4	TRBJ2-2	CASSEEITGELFF
TRBV6-5	TRBJ2-2	CASSYSSIKGTTGELFF
TRBV3-1	TRBJ2-3	CASSRLGTTSTDTQYF
TRBV11-1	TRBJ2-3	CASNPDAGSFWDTQYF
TRBV5-5	TRBJ1-6	CASSRKGLRDSPLHF
TRBV5-1	TRBJ1-2	CASSLPGNYGYTF
TRBV9	TRBJ1-1	CASSVVGGMNTEAFF
TRBV20-1	TRBJ2-1	CSASRDSLYNEQFF
TRBV20-1	TRBJ2-3	CSAFGGQRGAPSTDTQYF